The entry below gives a single TCR beta chain sequence along with its context. From germline, CDR1 is SEHNR and CDR2 FQNEAQ (reference sequence). The ends were cut back, 6 bases at V and 1 base at J, with 13 bases in the middle. CDR3 length: 15 amino acids. These data are taken from a study of blood T cell repertoires in COVID-19. Study overall: T cells, B-cell-depleted T cells, or PBMCs supplied cDNA or gDNA.

Authors' analysis steps: The authors estimated nucleated cell counts from reference gene primer amplification. The data were produced by immunoSEQ multiplex PCR, yet TCRdb's version contains in-frame clones alone and is incomplete. For V, J and clone size, that table is used; D and trimming come from the DNA. The data show more than 200,000 clones, around 82% seen once. The chain employs TRBV7-9 and TRBJ1-3, with D possibly matching TRBD1 (6 bases). Sequencing was done on a sample of peripheral blood. The sequence derives from a woman of 80 years or more with active or convalescent COVID-19. DNA of the CDR3: TGTGCCAGCAGTTCACAGGGTCGTTCTGGAAACACCATATATTTT. It is translated as CASSSQGRSGNTIYF.